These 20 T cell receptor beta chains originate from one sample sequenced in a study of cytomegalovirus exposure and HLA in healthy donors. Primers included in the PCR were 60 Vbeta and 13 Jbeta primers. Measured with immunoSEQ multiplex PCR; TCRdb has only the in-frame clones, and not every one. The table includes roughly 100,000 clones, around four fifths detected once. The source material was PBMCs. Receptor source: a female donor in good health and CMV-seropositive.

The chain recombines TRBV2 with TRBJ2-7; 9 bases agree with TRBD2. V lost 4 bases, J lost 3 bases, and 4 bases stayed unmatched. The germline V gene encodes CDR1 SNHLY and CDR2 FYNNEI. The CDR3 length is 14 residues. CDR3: CASSAQAGGYEQYF. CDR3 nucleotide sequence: TGTGCCAGCAGTGCTCAAGCGGGGGGCTACGAGCAGTACTTC.

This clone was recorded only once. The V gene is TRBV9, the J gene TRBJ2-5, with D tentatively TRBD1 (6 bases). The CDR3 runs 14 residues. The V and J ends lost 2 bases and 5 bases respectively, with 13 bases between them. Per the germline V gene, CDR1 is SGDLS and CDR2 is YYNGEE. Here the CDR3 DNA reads TGTGCCAGCAGCGTGCGCGGACAGCGCGAGACCCAGTACTTC. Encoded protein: CASSVRGQRETQYF.

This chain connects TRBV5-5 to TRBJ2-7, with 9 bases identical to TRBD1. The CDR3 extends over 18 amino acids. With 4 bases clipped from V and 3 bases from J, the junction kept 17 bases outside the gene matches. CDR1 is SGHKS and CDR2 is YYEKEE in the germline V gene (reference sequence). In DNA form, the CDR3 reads TGTGCCAGCAGCCGAATACCCCCCCGGGGGACAGGGATCTACGAGCAGTACTTC. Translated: CASSRIPPRGTGIYEQYF. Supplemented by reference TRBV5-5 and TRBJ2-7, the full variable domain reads DAGVTQSPTHLIKTRGQQVTLRCSPISGHKSVSWYQQVLGQGPQFIFQYYEKEERGRGNFPDRFSARQFPNYSSELNVNALLLGDSALYLCASSRIPPRGTGIYEQYFGPGTRLTVT.

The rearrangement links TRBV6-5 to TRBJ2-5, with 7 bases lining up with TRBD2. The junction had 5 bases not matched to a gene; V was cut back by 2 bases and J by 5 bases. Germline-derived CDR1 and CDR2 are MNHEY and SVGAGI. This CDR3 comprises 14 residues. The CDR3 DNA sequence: TGTGCCAGCAGTTACGGGGGGGAGATGGAGACCCAGTACTTC. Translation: CASSYGGEMETQYF.

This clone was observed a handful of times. Here the CDR3 reads CASRGDSYEQYF. Written as DNA, the CDR3 is TGCGCCAGCAGGGGAGACTCCTACGAGCAGTACTTC. The rearrangement links TRBV5-1 to TRBJ2-7, with TRBD2 as a possible D gene (5 bases). V lost 5 bases to trimming and J lost 0 bases, with 6 bases between them. The CDR3 consists of 12 residues. Germline V gene sequence: CDR1 SGHRS, CDR2 YFSETQ.

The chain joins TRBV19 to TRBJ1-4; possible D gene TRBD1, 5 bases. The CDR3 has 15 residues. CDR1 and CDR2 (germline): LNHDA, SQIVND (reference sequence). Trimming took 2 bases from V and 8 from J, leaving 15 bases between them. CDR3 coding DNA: TGTGCCAGTAGTATATCCTCGGACATTACCGAAAAACTGTTTTTT. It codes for CASSISSDITEKLFF. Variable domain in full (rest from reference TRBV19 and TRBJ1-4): DGGITQSPKYLFRKEGQNVTLSCEQNLNHDAMYWYRQDPGQGLRLIYYSQIVNDFQKGDIAEGYSVSREKKESFPLTVTSAQKNPTAFYLCASSISSDITEKLFFGSGTQLSVL.

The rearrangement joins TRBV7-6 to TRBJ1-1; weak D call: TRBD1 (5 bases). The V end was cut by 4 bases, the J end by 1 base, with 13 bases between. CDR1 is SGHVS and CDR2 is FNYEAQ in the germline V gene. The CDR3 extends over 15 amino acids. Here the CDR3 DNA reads TGTGCCAGCAGCTCCCCGGGGGGGGAGAACACTGAAGCTTTCTTT. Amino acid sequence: CASSSPGGENTEAFF.

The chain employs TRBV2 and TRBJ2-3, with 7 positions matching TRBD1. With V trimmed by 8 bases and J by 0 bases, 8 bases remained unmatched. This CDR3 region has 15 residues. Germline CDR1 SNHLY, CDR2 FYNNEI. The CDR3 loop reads CASRTGRYSTDTQYF. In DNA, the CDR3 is TGTGCCAGCCGGACAGGCCGGTATAGCACAGATACGCAGTATTTT.

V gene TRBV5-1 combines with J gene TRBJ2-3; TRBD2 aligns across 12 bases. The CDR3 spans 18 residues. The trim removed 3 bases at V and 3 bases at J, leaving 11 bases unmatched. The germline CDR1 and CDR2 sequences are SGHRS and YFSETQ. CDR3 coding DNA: TGCGCCAGCAGCTCGGGTCTAGCGGGGGGGCCGTGGACAGATACGCAGTATTTT. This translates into CASSSGLAGGPWTDTQYF.

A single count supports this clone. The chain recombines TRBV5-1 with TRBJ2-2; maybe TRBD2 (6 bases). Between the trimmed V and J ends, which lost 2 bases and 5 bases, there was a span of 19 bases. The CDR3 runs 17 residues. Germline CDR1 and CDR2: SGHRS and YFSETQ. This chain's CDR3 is CASSFGLARGVTGELFF. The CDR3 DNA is TGCGCCAGCAGCTTTGGGCTAGCGAGAGGGGTAACCGGGGAGCTGTTTTTT.

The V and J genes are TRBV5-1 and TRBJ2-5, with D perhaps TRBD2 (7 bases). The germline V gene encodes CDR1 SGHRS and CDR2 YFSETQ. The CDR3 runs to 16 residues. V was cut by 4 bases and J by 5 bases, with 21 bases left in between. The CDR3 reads CASSPRPGGRPETQYF. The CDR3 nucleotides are TGCGCCAGCAGCCCGAGACCCGGGGGGCGACCGGAGACCCAGTACTTC. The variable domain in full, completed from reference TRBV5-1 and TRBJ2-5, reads KAGVTQTPRYLIKTRGQQVTLSCSPISGHRSVSWYQQTPGQGLQFLFEYFSETQRNKGNFPGRFSGRQFSNSRSEMNVSTLELGDSALYLCASSPRPGGRPETQYFGPGTRLLVL.

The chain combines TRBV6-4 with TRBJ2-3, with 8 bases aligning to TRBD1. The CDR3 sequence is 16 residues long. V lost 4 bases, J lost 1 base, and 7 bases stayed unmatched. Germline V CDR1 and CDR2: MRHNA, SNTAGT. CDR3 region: CASSATRGQGTDTQYF. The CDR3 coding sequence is TGTGCCAGCAGTGCCACGAGGGGACAGGGCACAGATACGCAGTATTTT.

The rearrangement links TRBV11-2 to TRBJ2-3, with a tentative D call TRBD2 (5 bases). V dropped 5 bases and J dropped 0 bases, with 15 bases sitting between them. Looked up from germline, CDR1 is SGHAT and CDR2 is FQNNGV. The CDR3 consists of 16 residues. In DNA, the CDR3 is TGTGCCAGCAGCCACTTGCTAGCTTTAAGCACAGATACGCAGTATTTT. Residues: CASSHLLALSTDTQYF.

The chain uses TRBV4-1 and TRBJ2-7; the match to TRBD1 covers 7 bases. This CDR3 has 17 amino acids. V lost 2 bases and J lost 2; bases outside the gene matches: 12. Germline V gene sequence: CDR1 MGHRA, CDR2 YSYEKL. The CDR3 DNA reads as TGCGCCAGCAGCCAACCCATCTGGGGGACAGCGACCTACGAGCAGTACTTC. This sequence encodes CASSQPIWGTATYEQYF.

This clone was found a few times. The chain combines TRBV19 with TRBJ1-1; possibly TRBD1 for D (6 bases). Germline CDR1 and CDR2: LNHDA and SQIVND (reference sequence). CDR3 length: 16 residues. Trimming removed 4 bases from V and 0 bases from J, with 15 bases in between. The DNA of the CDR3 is TGTGCCAGTAGTAAAGGACAGCAGGCTATGAACACTGAAGCTTTCTTT. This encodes CASSKGQQAMNTEAFF.

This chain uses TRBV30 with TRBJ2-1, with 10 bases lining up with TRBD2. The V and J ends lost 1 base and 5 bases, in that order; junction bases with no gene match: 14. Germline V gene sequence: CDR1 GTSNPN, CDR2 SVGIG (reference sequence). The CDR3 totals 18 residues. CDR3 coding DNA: TGTGCCTGGAGTGCCCCCTCCCTGCTAGCGGGGGACCACAATGAGCAGTTCTTC. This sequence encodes CAWSAPSLLAGDHNEQFF.

In DNA, the CDR3 is TGCGCCAGCAGCTTGGCCGGATTAGCGGGAGTTGTCGAGCAGTTCTTC. Translated, it gives CASSLAGLAGVVEQFF. The chain is built from TRBV5-1 and TRBJ2-1, with TRBD2 matching 9 bases. The V and J ends lost 0 bases and 10 bases, in that order; junction bases with no gene match: 11. Germline-derived CDR1 and CDR2 are SGHRS and YFSETQ. This CDR3 region has 16 residues.

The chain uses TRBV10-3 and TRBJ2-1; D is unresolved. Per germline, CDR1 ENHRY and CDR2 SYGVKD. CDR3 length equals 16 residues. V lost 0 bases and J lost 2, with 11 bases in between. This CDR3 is CAISESIAAPYNEQFF. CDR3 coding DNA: TGTGCCATCAGTGAGTCGATAGCAGCCCCCTACAATGAGCAGTTCTTC.

The CDR3 bases are TGTGCCAGCAGTGCCTCGACTAGCGGGGGGTTTTACAATGAGCAGTTCTTC. It is translated as CASSASTSGGFYNEQFF. The chain joins TRBV6-4 to TRBJ2-1; 13 nucleotides match TRBD2. Germline trimming cut 4 bases from V and 4 bases from J; bases unmatched to any gene: 7. CDR1 and CDR2 (germline): MRHNA, SNTAGT. The CDR3 extends over 17 amino acids.

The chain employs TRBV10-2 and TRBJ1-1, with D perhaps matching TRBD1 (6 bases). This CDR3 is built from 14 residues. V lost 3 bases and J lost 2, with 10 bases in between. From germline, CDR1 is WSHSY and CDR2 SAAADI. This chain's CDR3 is CASSEPDRNTEAFF. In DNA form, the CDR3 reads TGCGCCAGCAGTGAACCGGACAGAAACACTGAAGCTTTCTTT.